This record covers a single TCR beta chain. This sample is part of a study of blood T cell repertoires in COVID-19. CDR3 length: 16 amino acids. Germline CDR1 SGHNT, CDR2 YENEEA. Trimming took off 11 bases at V and 6 bases at J, with 26 bases between the two ends. Libraries were prepared by immunoSEQ multiplex PCR; TCRdb keeps only in-frame clonotypes and omits some of them. The sample contains more than 100,000 clones, roughly 82% of which appear only once. The rearrangement joins TRBV11-3 to TRBJ2-1; perhaps TRBD2 as D (6 bases). The sequenced sample was peripheral blood. This TCR was sampled from a human donor in a cohort sampled during active COVID-19. CDR3 sequence reads: CADPGPRLVPANEQFF. The CDR3 nucleotides are TGTGCCGACCCGGGCCCTAGACTAGTTCCCGCCAATGAGCAGTTCTTC.